This T cell receptor (beta chain) emerged from a study of T-cell reconstitution after alpha-beta-depleted transplantation in children. V lost 2 bases, J lost 14 bases, and 19 bases lay in between. This CDR3 spans 15 amino acids. Germline CDR1 MNHEY, CDR2 SVGAGI. This sample's TCRbeta library carried unique molecular identifier barcodes. TCRdb re-analysed the PCR reads in MiXCR, keeping a single row per CDR3 protein. The sample records a few hundred thousand distinct CDR3 sequences, around 15% being singletons. The clonotype was recovered from a boy in the first two years of life who had a stem cell transplant for Wiskott-Aldrich syndrome, so the T cells may come from the graft donor. The material was PBMCs, mostly from graft donor cells, obtained 360 days after TCRalphabeta/CD19-depleted stem cell transplant. This chain uses TRBV6-5 with TRBJ1-6; D might be TRBD1 (5 bases). Here the CDR3 reads CASSYRKIRGYTLHF. Here the CDR3 DNA reads TGTGCCAGCAGTTACCGCAAGATACGGGGGTACACCCTCCACTTT.